This record looks at one T cell receptor beta chain sequence and its context. This sample was included in a study of blood T cell repertoires in COVID-19. Libraries were prepared by immunoSEQ multiplex PCR; TCRdb keeps only in-frame clonotypes and omits some of them. The sample has about 98,000 clones; roughly 80% are singletons. Trimming stripped 0 bases from V and 5 bases from J, with 8 bases between. Germline CDR1 and CDR2: LGHDT and YNNKEL (reference sequence). This CDR3 spans 15 amino acids. This clonotype originated in a woman of 80 years or more with acute or convalescent COVID-19. The chain employs TRBV3-1 (or the pseudogene TRBV3-2) and TRBJ1-6, with D unclear. Sequenced sample: peripheral blood. CDR3 nucleotides: TGTGCCAGCAGCCAAGAGTCTAGAGATAATTCACCCCTCCACTTT. This gives the protein CASSQESRDNSPLHF.